This T cell receptor (beta chain) stems from a study of PD-L1 blockade in urothelial cancer. Background on the study: Among blood samples, the median T cell count was some 150,000. Study-wide results and caveats: Pretreatment peripheral blood TCR clonality that fell below the median predicted better survival among the patients studied.

Synthetic templates analogous to TCR were spiked into all PCRs individually. Sequenced by immunoSEQ multiplex PCR; TCRdb stores in-frame clones only, minus some. The sample includes more than 50,000 clones, 81% of them seen just once. On this clone: Its specificity is unknown.

The junction had 7 bases not matched to a gene; V was cut back by 4 bases and J by 7 bases. The length of the CDR3 is 15 residues. CDR1 SGDLS and CDR2 YYNGEE come from the germline V gene. Time point defined: pretreatment peripheral blood. All patients carried locally advanced or metastatic urothelial carcinoma. The sequenced sample was PBMCs, obtained around atezolizumab (anti-PD-L1) treatment. The source of this sequence is an older man with urothelial cancer. The rearrangement joins TRBV9 to TRBJ2-2, with TRBD2 identical over 10 bases. In DNA form, the CDR3 reads TGTGCCAGCAGCTCCCTAGCGGGAGTAGGCGGGGAGCTGTTTTTT. It encodes CASSSLAGVGGELFF.